This T cell receptor beta chain originates from a study of blood T cell repertoires in COVID-19. Study background: T cells, B-cell-depleted T cells, or PBMCs supplied cDNA or gDNA.

This table comes from immunoSEQ multiplex PCR, and its TCRdb copy is limited to in-frame clones, with some not included. This sample has 300,000 or so clones; more than 75% occur once, and the top ten carry 1%. There are 14 residues in the CDR3. V lost 3 bases, J lost 7 bases, and 15 bases lay in between. From germline, CDR1 is MNHEY and CDR2 SMNVEV (reference sequence). The gene calls are TRBV27 and TRBJ1-2; weak D call: TRBD1 (5 bases). The sequenced sample was peripheral blood. The clonotype was recovered from a man aged 50 to 60 with active or convalescent COVID-19. This CDR3 is CASSFQAGWGGYTF. The DNA of the CDR3 is TGTGCCAGCAGTTTTCAGGCAGGGTGGGGTGGCTACACCTTC.